A single sample gave rise to the 19 T cell receptor beta chains below, sequenced in a study of cytomegalovirus exposure and HLA in healthy donors. PCR involved 60 Vbeta and 13 Jbeta primers. TCRdb keeps only in-frame clones here, not all; method: immunoSEQ multiplex PCR. The table records some 110,000 clones, approximately 80% of them present only once. Sample: PBMCs. Source of these receptors: a woman in her thirties or forties in good health and CMV-seropositive.

This clone showed up just a few times. The sample contains more than one DNA sequence encoding this CDR3. The rearrangement uses TRBV5-1 and TRBJ2-5, with a tentative D call TRBD2 (6 bases). Trimming took off 4 bases at V and 3 bases at J, with 13 bases between the two ends. Germline CDR1 is SGHRS and CDR2 is YFSETQ. This CDR3 contains 14 residues. CDR3 loop: CASSPGTGKETQYF. CDR3 DNA sequence: TGCGCCAGCAGCCCTGGGACTGGCAAAGAGACCCAGTACTTC.

This clone was seen a single time. The chain joins TRBV12-1 to TRBJ2-1; no DNA check was done on the table's D call, TRBD2. TRBV12-1 is termed a pseudogene. The CDR3 consists of 15 residues. The CDR3 DNA reads as TGTGCCAGCAACCCGAGGACTAGCGGGAGCGATGAGCAGTTCTTC. It specifies CASNPRTSGSDEQFF.

The V gene is TRBV2, the J gene TRBJ2-7; tentatively, D is TRBD1 (6 bases). Trimming removed 2 bases from V and 0 bases from J, with 14 bases in between. Germline CDR1 and CDR2: SNHLY and FYNNEI. This CDR3 contains 16 residues. CDR3 sequence reads: CASSEPLTGNSYEQYF. The CDR3 DNA reads TGTGCCAGCAGTGAACCTTTAACAGGGAACTCCTACGAGCAGTACTTC.

The chain recombines TRBV27 with TRBJ1-2; 9 bases fit TRBD1. V trimming: 5 bases; J trimming: 3 bases; junction bases outside the gene matches: 13. CDR1 is MNHEY and CDR2 is SMNVEV in the germline V gene (reference sequence). This CDR3 spans 17 amino acids. CDR3 residues: CASSPSTGGGWDYGYTF. The CDR3 DNA follows: TGTGCCAGCAGTCCATCGACAGGGGGAGGATGGGACTATGGCTACACCTTC.

V usage is TRBV5-1 and J usage is TRBJ2-2; 7 bases agree with TRBD2. From germline, CDR1 is SGHRS and CDR2 YFSETQ. V shed 2 bases and J 5 bases; nucleotides not matched to a gene: 12. The CDR3 is made up of 17 amino acids. The DNA of the CDR3 is TGCGCCAGCAGCTTTGGAGGGAGGGCCGGATGGACCGGGGAGCTGTTTTTT. Translating it yields CASSFGGRAGWTGELFF.

This clone was picked up one time. The chain is built from TRBV18 and TRBJ2-7, with 7 bases fitting TRBD2. Germline CDR1 and CDR2: KGHSH and LQKENI. This CDR3 is 14 amino acids long. Unmatched junction bases numbered 9, after V lost 6 bases and J lost 4 bases. The CDR3: CASSSTRGSYEQYF. In DNA form, the CDR3 reads TGTGCCAGCTCGTCGACGCGGGGGAGTTACGAGCAGTACTTC.

The table lists this clone with a few counts. The rearrangement joins TRBV29-1 to TRBJ2-5; 9 positions match TRBD1. This CDR3 spans 12 amino acids. CDR1 is SQVTM and CDR2 is ANQGSEA in the germline V gene. The trim removed 0 bases at V and 14 bases at J, leaving 7 bases unmatched. CDR3 nucleotide sequence: TGCAGCGTTGAAGAGGGACAGGGTTGGGTTTACTTC. It encodes CSVEEGQGWVYF.

This chain joins TRBV10-1 and TRBJ2-7; D possibly corresponds to TRBD1 (6 bases). CDR3 length: 14 residues. Germline CDR1 reads WNHNN; CDR2 reads SYGVQD (reference sequence). V was cut by 0 bases and J by 3 bases, with 9 bases left in between. The CDR3 sequence: CASSESRDIYEQYF. The DNA of the CDR3 is TGCGCCAGCAGTGAGTCGAGGGACATCTACGAGCAGTACTTC.

As concerns this clone: This sample also contains other DNA sequences that code for the same CDR3. The chain combines TRBV28 with TRBJ2-2; 7 bases line up with TRBD1. Germline V CDR1 and CDR2: MDHEN, SYDVKM. The CDR3 covers 16 residues. V lost 6 bases to trimming and J lost 0 bases; unmatched junction nucleotides: 7. CDR3 amino acids: CASSPGDSSNTGELFF. The CDR3 nucleotides are TGTGCCAGCAGCCCAGGGGACAGCTCGAACACCGGGGAGCTGTTTTTT.

The chain employs TRBV5-1 and TRBJ2-1; maybe TRBD2 (6 bases). The germline CDR1 and CDR2 sequences are SGHRS and YFSETQ. The CDR3 length is 21 residues. V was pared by 1 base and J by 5 bases, with 31 bases between. The CDR3 here is CASSLSAFLSNRERPNNEQFF. The CDR3 DNA reads as TGCGCCAGCAGCTTGTCGGCCTTCTTGTCAAACCGGGAGCGGCCCAACAATGAGCAGTTCTTC.

V gene TRBV7-2 combines with J gene TRBJ1-5, with TRBD1 matching 7 bases. CDR3 length: 15 amino acids. After removal of 1 base from V and 8 bases from J, the junction contained 8 bases not matched to a gene. The germline gives CDR1 SGHTA, CDR2 FQGNSA. The CDR3 reads CASSLVGAGGKPQHF. CDR3 nucleotide sequence: TGTGCCAGCAGCTTAGTCGGGGCAGGGGGAAAGCCCCAGCATTTT.

V and J are TRBV4-1 and TRBJ2-7; 9 bases match TRBD2. The V segment lost 0 bases and the J segment 2 bases; nucleotides outside the gene matches: 8. Germline assignment: CDR1 MGHRA and CDR2 YSYEKL. The CDR3 runs to 17 residues. CDR3 coding DNA: TGCGCCAGCAGCCAAGAACTCGTCGGGACTAGCCCCTACGAGCAGTACTTC. Amino acid sequence: CASSQELVGTSPYEQYF.

The chain uses TRBV28 and TRBJ1-2; 8 nucleotides agree with TRBD1. The CDR3 length is 16 residues. The J segment lost 8 bases and the V segment lost 1 base, leaving 12 bases of the junction unmatched. Germline V gene data show CDR1 as MDHEN and CDR2 as SYDVKM. CDR3 loop: CASSLSSGQGLRGYTF. CDR3 sequence (DNA): TGTGCCAGCAGTTTATCCTCCGGACAGGGTTTAAGAGGCTACACCTTC.

The gene calls are TRBV28 and TRBJ1-1, with D hard to call. The V end lost 7 bases, the J end lost 2 bases, and 5 bases lay between the germline ends. This CDR3 is built from 11 residues. The germline V gene encodes CDR1 MDHEN and CDR2 SYDVKM. The CDR3 DNA reads as TGTGCCAGCAAGAGTAACACTGAAGCTTTCTTT. It specifies CASKSNTEAFF.

The V and J genes are TRBV5-1 and TRBJ1-6, with D unresolved. Germline V gives CDR1 SGHRS, CDR2 YFSETQ. V lost 4 bases and J 3 bases, leaving 14 bases between the germline ends. This CDR3 is built from 16 residues. CDR3 residues: CASSPTSGGYNSPLHF. CDR3 DNA: TGCGCCAGCAGCCCCACCTCGGGTGGCTATAATTCACCCCTCCACTTT.

This clone was found once. The chain recombines TRBV7-3 with TRBJ2-1, with D possibly matching TRBD1 (6 bases). The germline gives CDR1 SGHTA, CDR2 FQGTGA. The CDR3 is 16 residues long. V lost 2 bases and J 9 bases, leaving 20 bases between the germline ends. The CDR3 DNA sequence: TGTGCCAGCAGCTTACCAGTGGGGGCCACTGGGGGTGAGCAGTTCTTC. It translates to CASSLPVGATGGEQFF.

J is TRBJ2-7 and V is TRBV5-1; D is undetermined. This CDR3 comprises 14 residues. Germline-derived CDR1 and CDR2 are SGHRS and YFSETQ. V was cut by 0 bases and J by 4 bases, with 11 bases left in between. The CDR3 is CASSLGRSYYEQYF. The CDR3 DNA sequence: TGCGCCAGCAGCTTGGGACGGAGCTATTACGAGCAGTACTTC.

The chain carries TRBV18 and TRBJ2-7; 9 positions match TRBD1. The germline CDR1 and CDR2 sequences are KGHSH and LQKENI. The CDR3 runs to 15 residues. V lost 4 bases, J lost 3 bases, and 7 bases stayed unmatched. CDR3 DNA sequence: TGTGCCAGCTCACTTACAGGGGGCGAGCTCTACGAGCAGTACTTC. Protein product: CASSLTGGELYEQYF. The full variable domain, in which reference TRBV18 and TRBJ2-7 provide the parts outside the CDR3, is NAGVMQNPRHLVRRRGQEARLRCSPMKGHSHVYWYRQLPEEGLKFMVYLQKENIIDESGMPKERFSAEFPKEGPSILRIQQVVRGDSAAYFCASSLTGGELYEQYFGPGTRLTVT.

The chain employs TRBV27 and TRBJ1-2; D might be TRBD1 (6 bases). This CDR3 has 20 amino acids. Germline CDR1 MNHEY, CDR2 SMNVEV (reference sequence). Trimming removed 5 bases at V and 0 bases at J, with 28 bases between. The CDR3 loop reads CASSPLSAGTRGNANYGYTF. CDR3 coding DNA: TGTGCCAGCAGTCCGCTTAGCGCCGGGACAAGGGGGAATGCTAACTATGGCTACACCTTC.